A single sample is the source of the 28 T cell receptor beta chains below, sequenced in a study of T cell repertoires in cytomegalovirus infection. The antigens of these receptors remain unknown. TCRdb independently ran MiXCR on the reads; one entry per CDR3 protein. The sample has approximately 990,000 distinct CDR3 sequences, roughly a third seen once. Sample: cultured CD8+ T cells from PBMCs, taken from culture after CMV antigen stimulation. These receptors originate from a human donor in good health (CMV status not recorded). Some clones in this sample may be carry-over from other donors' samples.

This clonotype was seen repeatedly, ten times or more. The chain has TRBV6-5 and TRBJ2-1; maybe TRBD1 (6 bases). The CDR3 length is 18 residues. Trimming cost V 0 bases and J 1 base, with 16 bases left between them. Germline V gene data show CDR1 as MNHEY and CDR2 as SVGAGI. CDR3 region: CASSYSWQGTESYNEQFF. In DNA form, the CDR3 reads TGTGCCAGCAGTTACTCCTGGCAGGGGACCGAATCCTACAATGAGCAGTTCTTC.

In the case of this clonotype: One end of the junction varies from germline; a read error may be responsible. The CDR3 reads CVSSFPSAGVYSNQPQHF. In DNA, the CDR3 is TGTGTCAGTAGTTTCCCCTCTGCAGGGGTCTATAGCAATCAGCCCCAGCATTTT. The V gene is TRBV19, the J gene TRBJ1-5; D possibly corresponds to TRBD1 (6 bases). CDR1 is LNHDA, CDR2 SQIVND, per germline (reference sequence). The CDR3 covers 18 residues.

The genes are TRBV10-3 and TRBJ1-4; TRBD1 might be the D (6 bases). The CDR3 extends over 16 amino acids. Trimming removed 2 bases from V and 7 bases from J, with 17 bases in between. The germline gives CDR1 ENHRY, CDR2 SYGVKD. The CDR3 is CAISEPGGGLGEKLFF. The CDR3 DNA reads TGTGCCATCAGTGAGCCCGGAGGGGGGTTGGGTGAAAAACTGTTTTTT.

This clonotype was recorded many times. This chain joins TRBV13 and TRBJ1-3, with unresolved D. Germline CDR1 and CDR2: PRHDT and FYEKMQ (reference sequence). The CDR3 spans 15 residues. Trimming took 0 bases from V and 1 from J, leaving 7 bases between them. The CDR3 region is CASSLGKDSGNTIYF. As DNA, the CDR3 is TGTGCCAGCAGCTTAGGTAAAGATTCTGGAAACACCATATATTTT.

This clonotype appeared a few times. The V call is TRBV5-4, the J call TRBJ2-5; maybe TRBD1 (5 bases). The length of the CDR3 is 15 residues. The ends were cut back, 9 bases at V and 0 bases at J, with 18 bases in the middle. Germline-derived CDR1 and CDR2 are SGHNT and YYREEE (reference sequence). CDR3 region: CATSPQGRYQETQYF. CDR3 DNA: TGTGCCACCTCCCCGCAGGGCAGGTACCAAGAGACCCAGTACTTC.

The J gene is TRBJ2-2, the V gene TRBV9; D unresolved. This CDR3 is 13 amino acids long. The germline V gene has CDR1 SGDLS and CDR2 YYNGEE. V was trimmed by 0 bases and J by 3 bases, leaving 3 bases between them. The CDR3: CASSVADTGELFF. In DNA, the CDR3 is TGTGCCAGCAGCGTAGCCGACACCGGGGAGCTGTTTTTT.

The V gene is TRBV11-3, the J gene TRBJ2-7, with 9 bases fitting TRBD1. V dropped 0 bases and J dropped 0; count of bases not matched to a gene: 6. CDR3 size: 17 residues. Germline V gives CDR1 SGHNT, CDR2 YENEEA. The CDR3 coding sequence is TGTGCCAGCAGCTTAGATCTCGGGGACAGGGACTCCTACGAGCAGTACGTC. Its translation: CASSLDLGDRDSYEQYV.

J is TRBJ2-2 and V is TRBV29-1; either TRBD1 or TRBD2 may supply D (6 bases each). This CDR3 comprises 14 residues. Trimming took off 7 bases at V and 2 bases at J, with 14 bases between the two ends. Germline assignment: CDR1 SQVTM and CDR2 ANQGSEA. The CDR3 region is CSADTGTNTGELFF. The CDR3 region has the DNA TGCAGCGCCGATACAGGGACTAACACCGGGGAGCTGTTTTTT.

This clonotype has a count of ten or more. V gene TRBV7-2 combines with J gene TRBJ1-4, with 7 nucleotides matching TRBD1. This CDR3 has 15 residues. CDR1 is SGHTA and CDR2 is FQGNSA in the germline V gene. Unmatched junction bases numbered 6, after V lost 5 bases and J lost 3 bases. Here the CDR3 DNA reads TGTGCCAGCAGCATATGGACAGGTGCTAATGAAAAACTGTTTTTT. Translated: CASSIWTGANEKLFF. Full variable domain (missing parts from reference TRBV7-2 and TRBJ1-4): GAGVSQSPSNKVTEKGKDVELRCDPISGHTALYWYRQSLGQGLEFLIYFQGNSAPDKSGLPSDRFSAERTGGSVSTLTIQRTQQEDSAVYLCASSIWTGANEKLFFGSGTQLSVL.

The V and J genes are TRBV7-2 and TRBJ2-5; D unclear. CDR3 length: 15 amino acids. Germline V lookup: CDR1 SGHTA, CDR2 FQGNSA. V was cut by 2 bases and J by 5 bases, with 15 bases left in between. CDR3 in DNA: TGTGCCAGCAGCTTAAGCCCCTCAAGTCCCGAGACCCAGTACTTC. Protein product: CASSLSPSSPETQYF.

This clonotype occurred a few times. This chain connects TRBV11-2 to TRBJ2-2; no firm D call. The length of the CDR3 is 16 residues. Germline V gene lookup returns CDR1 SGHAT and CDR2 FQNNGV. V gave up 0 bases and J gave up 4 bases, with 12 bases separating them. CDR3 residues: CASSLDESVSTGELFF. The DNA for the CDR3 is TGTGCCAGCAGCTTAGATGAATCAGTAAGCACCGGGGAGCTGTTTTTT.

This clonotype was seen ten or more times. The CDR3 region is CASTPGTGDSPLHF. The CDR3 nucleotides are TGTGCCAGCACTCCCGGGACAGGTGATTCACCCCTCCACTTT. The V and J genes are TRBV6-6 and TRBJ1-6; TRBD1 matches at 8 bases. With V trimmed by 7 bases and J by 8 bases, 7 bases remained unmatched. The CDR3 runs to 14 residues. Germline values: CDR1 MNHNY, CDR2 SVGAGI (reference sequence).

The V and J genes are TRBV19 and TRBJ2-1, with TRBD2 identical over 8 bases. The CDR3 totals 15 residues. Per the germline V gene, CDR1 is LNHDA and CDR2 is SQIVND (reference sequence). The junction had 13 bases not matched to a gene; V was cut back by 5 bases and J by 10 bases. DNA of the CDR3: TGTGCCAGTAGTCCCCAGCGGGGGCATGGGGGCGAGCAGTTCTTC. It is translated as CASSPQRGHGGEQFF. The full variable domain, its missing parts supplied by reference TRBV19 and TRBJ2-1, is DGGITQSPKYLFRKEGQNVTLSCEQNLNHDAMYWYRQDPGQGLRLIYYSQIVNDFQKGDIAEGYSVSREKKESFPLTVTSAQKNPTAFYLCASSPQRGHGGEQFFGPGTRLTVL.

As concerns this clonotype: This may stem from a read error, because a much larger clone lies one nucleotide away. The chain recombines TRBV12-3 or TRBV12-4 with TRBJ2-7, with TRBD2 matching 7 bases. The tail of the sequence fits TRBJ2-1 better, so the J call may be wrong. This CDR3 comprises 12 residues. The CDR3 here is CASGPRGDEQFF. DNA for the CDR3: TGTGCCAGCGGCCCCCGGGGGGACGAGCAGTTCTTC.

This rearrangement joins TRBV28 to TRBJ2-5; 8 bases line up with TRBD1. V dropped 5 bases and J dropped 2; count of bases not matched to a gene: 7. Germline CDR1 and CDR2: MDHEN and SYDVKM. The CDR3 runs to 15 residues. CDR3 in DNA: TGTGCCAGCAGTACTCCTGACAGGGGACAAGAGACCCAGTACTTC. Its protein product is CASSTPDRGQETQYF.

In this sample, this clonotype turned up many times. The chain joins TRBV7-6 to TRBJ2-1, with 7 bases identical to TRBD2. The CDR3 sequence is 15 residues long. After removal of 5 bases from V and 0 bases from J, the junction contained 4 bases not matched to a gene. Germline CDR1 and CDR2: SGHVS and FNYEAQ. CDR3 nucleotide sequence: TGTGCCAGCAGCCGACTAGCAAGCTCCTACAATGAGCAGTTCTTC. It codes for CASSRLASSYNEQFF.

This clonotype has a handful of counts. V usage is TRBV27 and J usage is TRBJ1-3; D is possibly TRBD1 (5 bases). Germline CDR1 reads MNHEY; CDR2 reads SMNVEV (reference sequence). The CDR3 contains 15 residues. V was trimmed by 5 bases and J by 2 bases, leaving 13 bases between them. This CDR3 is CASSLVWGAGNTIYF. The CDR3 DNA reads TGTGCCAGCAGTCTTGTTTGGGGGGCTGGAAACACCATATATTTT.

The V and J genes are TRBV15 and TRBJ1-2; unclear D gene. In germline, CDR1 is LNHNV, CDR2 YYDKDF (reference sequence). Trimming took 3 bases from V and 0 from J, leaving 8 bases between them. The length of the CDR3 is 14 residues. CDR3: CATSSIGSNYGYTF. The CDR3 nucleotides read TGTGCCACCAGCAGTATCGGTTCTAACTATGGCTACACCTTC.

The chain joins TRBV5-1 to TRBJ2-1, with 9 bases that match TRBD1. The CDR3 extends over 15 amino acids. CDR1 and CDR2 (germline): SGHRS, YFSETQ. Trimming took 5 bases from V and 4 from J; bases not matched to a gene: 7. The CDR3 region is CASRVTGGLYNEQFF. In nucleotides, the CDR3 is TGCGCCAGCAGGGTTACAGGGGGCCTTTACAATGAGCAGTTCTTC. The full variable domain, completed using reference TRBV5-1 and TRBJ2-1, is KAGVTQTPRYLIKTRGQQVTLSCSPISGHRSVSWYQQTPGQGLQFLFEYFSETQRNKGNFPGRFSGRQFSNSRSEMNVSTLELGDSALYLCASRVTGGLYNEQFFGPGTRLTVL.

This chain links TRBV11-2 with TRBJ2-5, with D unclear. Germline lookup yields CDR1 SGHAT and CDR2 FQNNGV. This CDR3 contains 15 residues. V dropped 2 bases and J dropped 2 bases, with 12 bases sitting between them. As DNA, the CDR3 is TGTGCCAGCAGCTTAAGGAACACCTTACAAGAGACCCAGTACTTC. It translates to CASSLRNTLQETQYF.

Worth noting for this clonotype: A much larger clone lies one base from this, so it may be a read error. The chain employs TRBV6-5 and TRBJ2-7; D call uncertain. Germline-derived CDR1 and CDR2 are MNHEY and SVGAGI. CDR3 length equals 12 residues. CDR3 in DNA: TGTACCAGCAGTTACTGGGCTGGGGAGCAGTACTTC. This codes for CTSSYWAGEQYF.

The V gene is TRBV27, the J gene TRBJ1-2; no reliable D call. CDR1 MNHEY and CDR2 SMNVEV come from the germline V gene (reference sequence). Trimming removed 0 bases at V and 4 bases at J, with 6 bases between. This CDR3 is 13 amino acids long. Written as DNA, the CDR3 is TGTGCCAGCAGTTTATCTCCAATCTATGGCTACACCTTC. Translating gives CASSLSPIYGYTF.

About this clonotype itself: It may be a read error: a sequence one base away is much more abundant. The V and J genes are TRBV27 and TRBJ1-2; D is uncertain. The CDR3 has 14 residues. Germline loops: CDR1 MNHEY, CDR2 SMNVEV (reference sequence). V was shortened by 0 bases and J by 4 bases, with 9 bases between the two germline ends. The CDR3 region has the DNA TGTGCCAGCAGTTTATCGCGGGGAGGCTATGGCTACACCTTC. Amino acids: CASSLSRGGYGYTF.

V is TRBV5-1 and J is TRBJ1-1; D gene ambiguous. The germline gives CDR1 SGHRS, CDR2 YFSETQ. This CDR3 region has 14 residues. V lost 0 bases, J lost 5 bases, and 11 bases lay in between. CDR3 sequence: CASSLDNPRTEAFF. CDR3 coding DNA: TGCGCCAGCAGCTTGGACAACCCAAGGACTGAAGCTTTCTTT.

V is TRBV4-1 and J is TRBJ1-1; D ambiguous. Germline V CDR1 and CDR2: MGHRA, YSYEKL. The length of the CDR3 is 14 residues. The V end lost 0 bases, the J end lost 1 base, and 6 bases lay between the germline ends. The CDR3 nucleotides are TGCGCCAGCAGCCAAGATAAAGGGAACACTGAAGCTTTCTTT. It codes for CASSQDKGNTEAFF.

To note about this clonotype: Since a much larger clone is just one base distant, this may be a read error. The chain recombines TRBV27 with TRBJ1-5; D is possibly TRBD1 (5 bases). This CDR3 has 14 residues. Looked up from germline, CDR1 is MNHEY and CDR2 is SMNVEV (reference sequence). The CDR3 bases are TGTGTCAGCAGTTTATCGAGGGGTGGCCAGCCCCAGCATTTT. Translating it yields CVSSLSRGGQPQHF.

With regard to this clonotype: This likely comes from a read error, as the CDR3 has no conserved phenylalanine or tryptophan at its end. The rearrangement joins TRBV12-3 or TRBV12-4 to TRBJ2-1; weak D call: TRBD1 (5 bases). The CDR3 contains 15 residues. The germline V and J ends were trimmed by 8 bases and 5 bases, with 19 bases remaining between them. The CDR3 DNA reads TGTGCCAGCCGCTCGGATGGGGCCAAAAACAATGAGCAGTTCTCC. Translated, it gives CASRSDGAKNNEQFS.

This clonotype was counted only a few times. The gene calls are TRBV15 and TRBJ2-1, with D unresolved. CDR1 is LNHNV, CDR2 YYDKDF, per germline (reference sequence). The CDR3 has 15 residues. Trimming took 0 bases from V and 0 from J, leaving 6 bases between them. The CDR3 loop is CATSRDLSSYNEQFF. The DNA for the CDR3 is TGTGCCACCAGCAGAGATCTCAGCTCCTACAATGAGCAGTTCTTC.